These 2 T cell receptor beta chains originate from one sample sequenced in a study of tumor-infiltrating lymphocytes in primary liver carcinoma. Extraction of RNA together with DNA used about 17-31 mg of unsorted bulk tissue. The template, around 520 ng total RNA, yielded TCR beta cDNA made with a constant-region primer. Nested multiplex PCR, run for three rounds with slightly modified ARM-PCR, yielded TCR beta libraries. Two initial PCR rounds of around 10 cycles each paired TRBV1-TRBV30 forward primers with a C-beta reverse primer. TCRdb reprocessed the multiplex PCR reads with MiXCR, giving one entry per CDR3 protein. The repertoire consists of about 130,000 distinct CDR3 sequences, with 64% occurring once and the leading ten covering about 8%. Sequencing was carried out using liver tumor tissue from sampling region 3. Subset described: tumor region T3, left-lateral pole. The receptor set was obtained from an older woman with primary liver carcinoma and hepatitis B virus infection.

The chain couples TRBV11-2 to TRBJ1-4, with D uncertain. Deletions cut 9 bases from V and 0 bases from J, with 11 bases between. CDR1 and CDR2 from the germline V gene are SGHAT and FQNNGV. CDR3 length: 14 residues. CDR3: CASVAKATNEKLFF. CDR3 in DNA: TGTGCCAGTGTCGCGAAGGCAACTAATGAAAAACTGTTTTTT.

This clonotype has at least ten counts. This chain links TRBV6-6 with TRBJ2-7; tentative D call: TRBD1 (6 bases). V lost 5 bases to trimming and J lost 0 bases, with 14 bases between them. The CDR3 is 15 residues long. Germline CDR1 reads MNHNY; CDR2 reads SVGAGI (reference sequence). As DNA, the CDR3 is TGTGCCAGCAGTATATCAGGGGTGCCCTCCTACGAGCAGTACTTC. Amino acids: CASSISGVPSYEQYF.